The clone carrying this T cell receptor (beta chain) was found many times. Its antigen is unknown. This entry comes from a study of neurological immune-mediated disorders. The sorted libraries were prepared using about a million CD4+ or CD8+ T cells that had themselves been sorted. The V gene lost 0 bases and the J gene lost 5 bases, with 13 bases spanning the gap. The CDR3 runs to 14 residues. Germline loops: CDR1 DFQATT, CDR2 SNEGSKA (reference sequence). cDNA synthesis was performed by 5'RACE with 10-nucleotide random UMIs. MiXCR was run by TCRdb on the 5' RACE reads, yielding one entry per CDR3 protein. The sample shows approximately 30,000 distinct CDR3 sequences, 4.5% to 7% of them seen only once. Whole-study findings and limits: Because no CDR3 amino acid sequences were shared across subjects by expanded clones, private repertoires were suggested in all groups.

The sample consisted of CD4+ T cells from blood. The sequence was obtained from a woman aged 50 to 60 in good health. The genes are TRBV20-1 and TRBJ2-5, with D hard to call. CDR3 in DNA: TGCAGTGCTAGAGATCTTACAGCGCTGGAGACCCAGTACTTC. Amino acid sequence: CSARDLTALETQYF.